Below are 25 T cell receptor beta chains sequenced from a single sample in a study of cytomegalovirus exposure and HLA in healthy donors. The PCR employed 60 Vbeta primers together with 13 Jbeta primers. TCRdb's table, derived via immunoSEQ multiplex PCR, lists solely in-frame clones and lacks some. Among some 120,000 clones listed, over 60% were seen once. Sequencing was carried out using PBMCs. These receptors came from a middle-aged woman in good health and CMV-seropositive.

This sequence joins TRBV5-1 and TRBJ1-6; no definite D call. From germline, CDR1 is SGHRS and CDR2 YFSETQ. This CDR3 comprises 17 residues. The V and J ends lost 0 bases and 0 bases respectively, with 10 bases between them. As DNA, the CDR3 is TGCGCCAGCAGCTTGGGCCTAGGGAGCTCCTATAATTCACCCCTCCACTTT. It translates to CASSLGLGSSYNSPLHF.

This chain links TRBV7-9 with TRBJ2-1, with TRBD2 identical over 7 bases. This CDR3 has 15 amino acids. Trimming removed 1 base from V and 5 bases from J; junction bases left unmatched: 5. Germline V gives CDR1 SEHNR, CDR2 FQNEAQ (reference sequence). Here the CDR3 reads CASSLGLAVDNEQFF. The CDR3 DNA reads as TGTGCCAGCAGCTTAGGTCTAGCGGTGGACAATGAGCAGTTCTTC. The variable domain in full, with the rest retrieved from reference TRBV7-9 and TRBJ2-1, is DTGVSQNPRHKITKRGQNVTFRCDPISEHNRLYWYRQTLGQGPEFLTYFQNEAQLEKSRLLSDRFSAERPKGSFSTLEIQRTEQGDSAMYLCASSLGLAVDNEQFFGPGTRLTVL.

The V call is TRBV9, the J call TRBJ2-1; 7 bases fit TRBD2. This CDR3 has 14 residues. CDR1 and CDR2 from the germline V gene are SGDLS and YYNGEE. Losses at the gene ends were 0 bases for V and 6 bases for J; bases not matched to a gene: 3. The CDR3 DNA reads TGTGCCAGCAGCGTAGGGGGAGGGTTCAATGAGCAGTTCTTC. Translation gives CASSVGGGFNEQFF. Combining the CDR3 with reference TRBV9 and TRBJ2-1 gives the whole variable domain DSGVTQTPKHLITATGQRVTLRCSPRSGDLSVYWYQQSLDQGLQFLIQYYNGEERAKGNILERFSAQQFPDLHSELNLSSLELGDSALYFCASSVGGGFNEQFFGPGTRLTVL.

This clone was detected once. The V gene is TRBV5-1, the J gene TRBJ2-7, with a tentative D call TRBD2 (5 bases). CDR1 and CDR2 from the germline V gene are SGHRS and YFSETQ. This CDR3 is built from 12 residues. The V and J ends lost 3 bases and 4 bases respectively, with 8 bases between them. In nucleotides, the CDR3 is TGCGCCAGCAGCTCCCCGGGGTACGAGCAGTACTTC. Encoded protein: CASSSPGYEQYF.

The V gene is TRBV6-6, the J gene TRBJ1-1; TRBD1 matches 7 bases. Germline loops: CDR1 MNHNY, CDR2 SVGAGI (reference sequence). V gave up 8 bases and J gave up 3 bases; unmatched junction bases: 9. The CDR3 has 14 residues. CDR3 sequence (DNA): TGTGCCAGCGCCTACAGGGGCGCGGACACTGAAGCTTTCTTT. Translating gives CASAYRGADTEAFF.

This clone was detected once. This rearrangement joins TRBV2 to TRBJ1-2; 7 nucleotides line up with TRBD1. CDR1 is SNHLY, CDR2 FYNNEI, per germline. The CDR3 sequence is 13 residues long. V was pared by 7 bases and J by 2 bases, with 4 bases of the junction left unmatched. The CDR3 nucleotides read TGTGCCAGCACCAGGGACAGCAACTATGGCTACACCTTC. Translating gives CASTRDSNYGYTF.

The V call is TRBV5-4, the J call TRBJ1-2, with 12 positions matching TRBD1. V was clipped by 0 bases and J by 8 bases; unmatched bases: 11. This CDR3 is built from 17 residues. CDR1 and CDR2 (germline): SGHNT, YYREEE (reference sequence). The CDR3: CASSLGGRDRGRRGYTF. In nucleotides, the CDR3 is TGTGCCAGCAGCTTGGGAGGAAGGGACAGGGGGCGTCGAGGCTACACCTTC.

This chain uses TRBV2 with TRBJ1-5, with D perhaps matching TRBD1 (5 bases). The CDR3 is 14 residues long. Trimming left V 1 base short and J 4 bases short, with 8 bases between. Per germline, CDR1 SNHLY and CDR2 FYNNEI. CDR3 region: CASSEGRVNQPQHF. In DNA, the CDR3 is TGTGCCAGCAGTGAAGGCAGGGTAAATCAGCCCCAGCATTTT.

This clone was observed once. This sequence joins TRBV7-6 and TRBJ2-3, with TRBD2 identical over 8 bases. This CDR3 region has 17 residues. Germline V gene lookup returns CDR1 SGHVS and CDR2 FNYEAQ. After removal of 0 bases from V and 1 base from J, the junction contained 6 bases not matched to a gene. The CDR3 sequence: CASSLAYSGGGTDTQYF. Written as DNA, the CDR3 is TGTGCCAGCAGCTTAGCGTACAGCGGGGGCGGCACAGATACGCAGTATTTT.

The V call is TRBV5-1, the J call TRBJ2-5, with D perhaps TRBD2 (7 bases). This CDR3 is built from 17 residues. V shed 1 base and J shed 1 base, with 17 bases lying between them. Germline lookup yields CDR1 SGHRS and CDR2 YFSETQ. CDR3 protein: CASSLSVRGGAQETQYF. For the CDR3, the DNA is TGCGCCAGCAGCTTGTCGGTTCGTGGGGGGGCCCAAGAGACCCAGTACTTC.

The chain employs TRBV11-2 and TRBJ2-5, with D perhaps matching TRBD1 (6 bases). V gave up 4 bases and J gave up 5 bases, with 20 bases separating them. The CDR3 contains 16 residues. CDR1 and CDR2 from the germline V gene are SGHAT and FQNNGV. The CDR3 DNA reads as TGTGCCAGCAGCTCGACCGGGACATCTGGGGAGGAGACCCAGTACTTC. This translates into CASSSTGTSGEETQYF.

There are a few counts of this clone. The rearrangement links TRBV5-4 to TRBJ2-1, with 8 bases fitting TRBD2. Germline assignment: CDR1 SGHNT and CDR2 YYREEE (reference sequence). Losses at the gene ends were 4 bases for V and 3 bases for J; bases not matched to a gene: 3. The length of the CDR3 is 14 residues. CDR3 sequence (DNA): TGTGCCAGCAGCCCGGGGGGGATCTACAATGAGCAGTTCTTC. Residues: CASSPGGIYNEQFF.

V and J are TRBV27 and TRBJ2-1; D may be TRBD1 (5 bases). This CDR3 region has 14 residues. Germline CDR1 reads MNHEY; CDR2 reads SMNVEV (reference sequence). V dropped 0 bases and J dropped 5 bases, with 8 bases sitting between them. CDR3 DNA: TGTGCCAGCAGTTTATCGGGGCTTCACAATGAGCAGTTCTTC. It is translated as CASSLSGLHNEQFF.

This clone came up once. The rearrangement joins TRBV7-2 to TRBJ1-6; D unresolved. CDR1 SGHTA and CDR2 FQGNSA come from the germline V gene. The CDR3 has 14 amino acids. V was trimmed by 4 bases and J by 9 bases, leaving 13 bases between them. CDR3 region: CASSSDLGSSPLHF. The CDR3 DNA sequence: TGTGCCAGCAGCTCAGACCTAGGGAGTTCACCCCTCCACTTT.

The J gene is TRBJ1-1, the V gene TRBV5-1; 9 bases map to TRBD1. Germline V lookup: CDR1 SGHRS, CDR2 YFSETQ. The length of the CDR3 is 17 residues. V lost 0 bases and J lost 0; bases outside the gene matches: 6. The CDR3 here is CASSLGTGVRMNTEAFF. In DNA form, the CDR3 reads TGCGCCAGCAGCTTGGGGACAGGGGTCCGCATGAACACTGAAGCTTTCTTT.

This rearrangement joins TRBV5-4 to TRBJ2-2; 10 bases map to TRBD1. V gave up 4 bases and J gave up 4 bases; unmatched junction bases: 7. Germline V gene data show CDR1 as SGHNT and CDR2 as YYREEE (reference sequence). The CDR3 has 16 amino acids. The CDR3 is CASSARQGAGTGELFF. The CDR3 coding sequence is TGTGCCAGCAGCGCCCGACAGGGGGCAGGCACCGGGGAGCTGTTTTTT.

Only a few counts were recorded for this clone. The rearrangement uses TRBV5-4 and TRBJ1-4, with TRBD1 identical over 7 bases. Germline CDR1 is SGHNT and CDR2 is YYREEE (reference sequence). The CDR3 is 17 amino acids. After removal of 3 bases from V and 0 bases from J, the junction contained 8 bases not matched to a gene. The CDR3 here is CASSSTRQGTTNEKLFF. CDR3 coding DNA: TGTGCCAGCAGCTCAACCCGACAGGGAACAACTAATGAAAAACTGTTTTTT.

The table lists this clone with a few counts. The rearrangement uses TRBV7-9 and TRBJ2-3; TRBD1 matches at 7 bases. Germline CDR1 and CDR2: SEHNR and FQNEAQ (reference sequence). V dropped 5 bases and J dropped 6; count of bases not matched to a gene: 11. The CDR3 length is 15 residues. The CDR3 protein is CASSPTGALGDTQYF. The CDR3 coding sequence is TGTGCCAGCAGCCCAACAGGGGCTTTAGGGGATACGCAGTATTTT.

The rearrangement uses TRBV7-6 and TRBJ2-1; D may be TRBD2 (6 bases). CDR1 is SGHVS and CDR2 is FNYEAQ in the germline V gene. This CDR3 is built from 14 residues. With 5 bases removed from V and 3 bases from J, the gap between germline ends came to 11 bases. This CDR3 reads CASSPRRGYNEQFF. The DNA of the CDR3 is TGTGCCAGCAGCCCGAGGCGGGGCTACAATGAGCAGTTCTTC.

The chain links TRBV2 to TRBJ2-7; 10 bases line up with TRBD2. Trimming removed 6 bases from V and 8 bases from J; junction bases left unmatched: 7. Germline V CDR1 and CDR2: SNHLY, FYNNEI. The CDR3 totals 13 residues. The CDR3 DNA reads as TGTGCCAGCAGAGAGTCTAGCGGGGGTCAGCAGTACTTC. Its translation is CASRESSGGQQYF.

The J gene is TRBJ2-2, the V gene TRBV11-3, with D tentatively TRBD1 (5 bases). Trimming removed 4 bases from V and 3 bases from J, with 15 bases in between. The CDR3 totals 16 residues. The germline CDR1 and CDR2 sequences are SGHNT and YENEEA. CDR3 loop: CASSSRRQGYTGELFF. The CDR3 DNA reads TGTGCCAGCAGCTCTCGGCGGCAGGGATACACCGGGGAGCTGTTTTTT.

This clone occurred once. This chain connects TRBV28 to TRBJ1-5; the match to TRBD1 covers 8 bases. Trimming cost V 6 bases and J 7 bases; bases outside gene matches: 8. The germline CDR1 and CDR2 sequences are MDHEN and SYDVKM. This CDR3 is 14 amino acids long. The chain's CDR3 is CASRQQGGKQPQHF. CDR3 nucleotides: TGTGCCAGCAGACAACAGGGGGGTAAGCAGCCCCAGCATTTT.

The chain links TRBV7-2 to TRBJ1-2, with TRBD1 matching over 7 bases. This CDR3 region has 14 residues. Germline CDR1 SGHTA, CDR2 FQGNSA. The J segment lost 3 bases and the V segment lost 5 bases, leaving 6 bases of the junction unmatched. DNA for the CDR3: TGTGCCAGCAGCGAAACTACAGGGGACTATGGCTACACCTTC. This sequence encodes CASSETTGDYGYTF.

The CDR3 coding sequence is TGTGCCAGCAGCCCATCCAGTCGGACGGGGAACTTTAACTATGGCTACACCTTC. This translates into CASSPSSRTGNFNYGYTF. V usage is TRBV5-4 and J usage is TRBJ1-2; unclear D gene. The CDR3 extends over 18 amino acids. Germline assignment: CDR1 SGHNT and CDR2 YYREEE (reference sequence). V shed 4 bases and J shed 1 base, with 23 bases lying between them.

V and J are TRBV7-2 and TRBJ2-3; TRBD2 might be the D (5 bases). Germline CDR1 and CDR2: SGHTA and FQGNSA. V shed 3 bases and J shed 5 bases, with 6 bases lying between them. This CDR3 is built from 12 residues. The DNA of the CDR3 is TGTGCCAGCAGCTTTGGAGGAGATACGCAGTATTTT. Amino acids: CASSFGGDTQYF.